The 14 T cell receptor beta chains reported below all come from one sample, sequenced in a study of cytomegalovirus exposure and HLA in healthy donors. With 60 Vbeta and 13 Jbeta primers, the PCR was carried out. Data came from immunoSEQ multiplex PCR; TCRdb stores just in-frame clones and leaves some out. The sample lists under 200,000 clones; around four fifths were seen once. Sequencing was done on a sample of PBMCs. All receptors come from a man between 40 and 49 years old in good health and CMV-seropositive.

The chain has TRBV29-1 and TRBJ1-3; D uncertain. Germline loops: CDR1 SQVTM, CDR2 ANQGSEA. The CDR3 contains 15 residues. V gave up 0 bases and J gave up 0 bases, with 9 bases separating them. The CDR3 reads CSVEDRRFSGNTIYF. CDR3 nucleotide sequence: TGCAGCGTTGAAGATCGGAGGTTCTCTGGAAACACCATATATTTT. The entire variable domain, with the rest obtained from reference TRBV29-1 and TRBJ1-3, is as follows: SAVISQKPSRDICQRGTSLTIQCQVDSQVTMMFWYRQQPGQSLTLIATANQGSEATYESGFVIDKFPISRPNLTFSTLTVSNMSPEDSSIYLCSVEDRRFSGNTIYFGEGSWLTVV.

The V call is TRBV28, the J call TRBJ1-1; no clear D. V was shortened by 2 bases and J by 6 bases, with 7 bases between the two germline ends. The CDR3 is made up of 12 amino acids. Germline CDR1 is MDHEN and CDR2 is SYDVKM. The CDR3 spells CASSLPASEAFF. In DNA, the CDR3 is TGTGCCAGCAGTTTACCCGCGTCTGAAGCTTTCTTT.

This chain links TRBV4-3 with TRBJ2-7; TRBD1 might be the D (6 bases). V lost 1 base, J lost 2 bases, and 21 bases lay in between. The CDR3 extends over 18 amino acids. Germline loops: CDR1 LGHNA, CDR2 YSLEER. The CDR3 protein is CASSQVLRGSREAYEQYF. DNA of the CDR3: TGCGCCAGCAGCCAAGTTCTCAGGGGATCCCGGGAAGCCTACGAGCAGTACTTC.

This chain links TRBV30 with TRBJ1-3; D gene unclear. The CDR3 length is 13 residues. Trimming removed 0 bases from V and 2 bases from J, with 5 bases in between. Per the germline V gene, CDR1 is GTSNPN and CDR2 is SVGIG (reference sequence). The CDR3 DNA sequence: TGTGCCTGGAGTGTAACAGCTGGAAACACCATATATTTT. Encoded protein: CAWSVTAGNTIYF.

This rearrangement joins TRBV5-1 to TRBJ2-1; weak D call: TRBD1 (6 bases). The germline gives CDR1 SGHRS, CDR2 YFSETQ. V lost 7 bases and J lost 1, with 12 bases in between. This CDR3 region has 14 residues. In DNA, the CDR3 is TGCGCCAGCCAAGGGACACCGTCCTACAATGAGCAGTTCTTC. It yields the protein CASQGTPSYNEQFF.

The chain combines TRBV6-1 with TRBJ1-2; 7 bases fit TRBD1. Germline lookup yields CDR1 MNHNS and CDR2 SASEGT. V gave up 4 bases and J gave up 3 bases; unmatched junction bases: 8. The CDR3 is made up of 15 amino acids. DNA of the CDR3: TGTGCCAGCAGTGGGTCGGACAGGCGAGACTATGGCTACACCTTC. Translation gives CASSGSDRRDYGYTF.

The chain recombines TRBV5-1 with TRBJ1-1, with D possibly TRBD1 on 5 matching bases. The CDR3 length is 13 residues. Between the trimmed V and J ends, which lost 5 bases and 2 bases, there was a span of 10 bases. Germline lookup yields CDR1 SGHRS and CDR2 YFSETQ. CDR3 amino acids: CASRGRGNTEAFF. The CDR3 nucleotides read TGCGCCAGCAGGGGAAGGGGCAACACTGAAGCTTTCTTT.

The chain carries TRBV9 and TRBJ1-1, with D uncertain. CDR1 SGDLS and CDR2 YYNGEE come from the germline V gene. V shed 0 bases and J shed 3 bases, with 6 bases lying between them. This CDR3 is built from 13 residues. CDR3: CASSVALDTEAFF. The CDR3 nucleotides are TGTGCCAGCAGCGTAGCCTTAGACACTGAAGCTTTCTTT.

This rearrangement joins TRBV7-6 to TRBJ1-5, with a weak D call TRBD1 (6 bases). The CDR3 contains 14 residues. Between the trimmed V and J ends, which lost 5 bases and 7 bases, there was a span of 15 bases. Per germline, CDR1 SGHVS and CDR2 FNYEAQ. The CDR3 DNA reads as TGTGCCAGCAGCCAGCAACAGGGTCAGCAGCCCCAGCATTTT. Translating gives CASSQQQGQQPQHF.

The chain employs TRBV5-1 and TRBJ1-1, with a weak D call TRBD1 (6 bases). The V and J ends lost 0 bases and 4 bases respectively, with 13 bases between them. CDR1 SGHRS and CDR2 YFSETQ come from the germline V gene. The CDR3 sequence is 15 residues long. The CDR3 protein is CASSLARDKTTEAFF. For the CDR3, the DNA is TGCGCCAGCAGCTTGGCGAGGGACAAAACCACTGAAGCTTTCTTT.

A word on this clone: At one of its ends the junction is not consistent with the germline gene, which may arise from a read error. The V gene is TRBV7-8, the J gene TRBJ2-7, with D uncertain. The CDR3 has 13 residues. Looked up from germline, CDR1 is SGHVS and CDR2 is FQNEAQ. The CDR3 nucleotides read TGTGCTAGCAAGCCAAAGCCGGCCTACGAGCAGTACTTC. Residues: CASKPKPAYEQYF.

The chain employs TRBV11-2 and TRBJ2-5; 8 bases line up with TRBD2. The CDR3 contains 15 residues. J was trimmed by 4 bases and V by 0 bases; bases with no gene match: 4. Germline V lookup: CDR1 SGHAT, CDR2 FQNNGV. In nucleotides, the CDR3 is TGTGCCAGCAGCTTAGAGGGACTAGAGGGAGAGACCCAGTACTTC. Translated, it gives CASSLEGLEGETQYF.

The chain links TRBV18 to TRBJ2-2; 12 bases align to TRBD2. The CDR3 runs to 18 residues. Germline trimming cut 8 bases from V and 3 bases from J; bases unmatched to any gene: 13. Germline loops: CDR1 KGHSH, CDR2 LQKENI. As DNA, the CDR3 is TGTGCCAGCACAAAAAGGCGACTAGCGGGAGTTGACACCGGGGAGCTGTTTTTT. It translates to CASTKRRLAGVDTGELFF. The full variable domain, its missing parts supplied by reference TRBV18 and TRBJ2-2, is NAGVMQNPRHLVRRRGQEARLRCSPMKGHSHVYWYRQLPEEGLKFMVYLQKENIIDESGMPKERFSAEFPKEGPSILRIQQVVRGDSAAYFCASTKRRLAGVDTGELFFGEGSRLTVL.

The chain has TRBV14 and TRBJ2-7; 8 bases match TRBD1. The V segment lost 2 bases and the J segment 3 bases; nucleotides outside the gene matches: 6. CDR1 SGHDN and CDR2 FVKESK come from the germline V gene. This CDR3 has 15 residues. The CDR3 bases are TGTGCCAGCAGCCAAAACGACAGGGGCTACTACGAGCAGTACTTC. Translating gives CASSQNDRGYYEQYF.